These 11 T cell receptor beta chains came from one sample sequenced in a study of T cell repertoires in cytomegalovirus infection. MiXCR, applied by TCRdb to the reads, yields one record per CDR3 protein. Of fewer than 550,000 distinct CDR3 sequences listed, around 11% are singletons. Sequenced input: PBMCs. The receptors here all came from a human donor in good health (CMV status not recorded). Some clones in this sample may be carry-over from other donors' samples.

There are many counts of this clonotype. The chain employs TRBV4-2 and TRBJ2-7; D may be TRBD2 (5 bases). Trimming left V 5 bases short and J 5 bases short, with 19 bases between. This CDR3 is built from 15 residues. Germline lookup yields CDR1 LGHNA and CDR2 YNFKEQ. CDR3 in DNA: TGTGCCAGCAGCTCCTCGGAAGCGGCCCTCCACGAGCAGTACTTC. Residues: CASSSSEAALHEQYF.

The chain employs TRBV28 and TRBJ2-1; 10 positions agree with TRBD2. V was clipped by 4 bases and J by 5 bases; unmatched bases: 8. CDR1 is MDHEN and CDR2 is SYDVKM in the germline V gene. This CDR3 is built from 16 residues. The CDR3 is CASSSPEREGNNEQFF. CDR3 nucleotide sequence: TGTGCCAGCAGTTCCCCTGAGCGGGAGGGTAACAATGAGCAGTTCTTC.

This clonotype was counted many times. The V and J genes are TRBV20-1 and TRBJ2-3; 8 bases map to TRBD2. V was pared by 6 bases and J by 6 bases, with 11 bases of the junction left unmatched. From germline, CDR1 is DFQATT and CDR2 SNEGSKA (reference sequence). This CDR3 has 14 amino acids. The DNA for the CDR3 is TGCAGTGCCAAAGACGGGGGGGGCATTGATACGCAGTATTTT. Translated, it gives CSAKDGGGIDTQYF.

This clonotype was counted between two and nine times. V and J are TRBV9 and TRBJ2-7; D is possibly TRBD2 (6 bases). Trimming removed 3 bases at V and 3 bases at J, with 16 bases between. Per germline, CDR1 SGDLS and CDR2 YYNGEE. The CDR3 is 15 amino acids. The CDR3: CASSAGVRGYYEQYF. In DNA, the CDR3 is TGTGCCAGCAGCGCGGGGGTCCGGGGGTACTACGAGCAGTACTTC.

Notes on this clonotype: A much larger clone is a single base away; this may be a read error. This rearrangement joins TRBV7-8 to TRBJ2-2; D may be TRBD1 or TRBD2 (5 bases each). The CDR3 is 13 amino acids. Germline V gene sequence: CDR1 SGHVS, CDR2 FQNEAQ. The CDR3 nucleotides read TGTGCCAGCAGCGAGGGGAACACCGGGAAGCTGTTTTTT. It translates to CASSEGNTGKLFF.

This clonotype was counted many times. The chain joins TRBV15 to TRBJ1-4; 8 bases are a match to TRBD1. The CDR3 contains 15 residues. CDR1 LNHNV and CDR2 YYDKDF come from the germline V gene (reference sequence). V lost 0 bases, J lost 11 bases, and 8 bases stayed unmatched. CDR3 bases: TGTGCCACCAGCAGAGAAGGACAGGGAAAGAGGAAACTGTTTTTT. Translating gives CATSREGQGKRKLFF.

This clonotype was detected ten times or more. The rearrangement joins TRBV19 to TRBJ2-2, with D possibly TRBD2 on 6 matching bases. The germline V gene encodes CDR1 LNHDA and CDR2 SQIVND (reference sequence). The CDR3 runs 14 residues. Trimming left V 1 base short and J 3 bases short, with 6 bases between. The DNA for the CDR3 is TGTGCCAGTAGTATAGGGGGGGACACCGGGGAGCTGTTTTTT. Its protein product is CASSIGGDTGELFF.

In its sample, this clonotype was seen many times. This chain connects TRBV28 to TRBJ2-7, with 7 bases identical to TRBD1. The CDR3 has 14 amino acids. The trim removed 10 bases at V and 0 bases at J, leaving 9 bases unmatched. Germline CDR1 is MDHEN and CDR2 is SYDVKM. The DNA of the CDR3 is TGTGCCACCCACCGCCGGGACAGCTCCTACGAGCAGTACTTC. Translation: CATHRRDSSYEQYF.

The genes are TRBV4-2 and TRBJ1-1; tentatively, D is TRBD1 (6 bases). The CDR3 consists of 15 residues. The V gene's germline CDR1 is LGHNA and CDR2 YNFKEQ. Deletions cut 3 bases from V and 3 bases from J, with 14 bases between. CDR3 coding DNA: TGTGCCAGCAGCCAGGGGGCGGGGGCGGACACTGAAGCTTTCTTT. It specifies CASSQGAGADTEAFF.

At least ten counts were recorded for this clonotype. The rearrangement links TRBV11-2 to TRBJ2-5; D uncertain. V lost 4 bases and J lost 2, with 8 bases in between. Germline CDR1 SGHAT, CDR2 FQNNGV. The CDR3 is 13 residues long. DNA of the CDR3: TGTGCCAGCAGCTCGTCGGTTCAAGAGACCCAGTACTTC. Its protein is CASSSSVQETQYF.

The rearrangement uses TRBV29-1 and TRBJ1-2; a possible D gene is TRBD1 (6 bases). This CDR3 contains 14 residues. Germline V gives CDR1 SQVTM, CDR2 ANQGSEA. Trimming removed 7 bases at V and 7 bases at J, with 22 bases between. The CDR3: CSEASTGSAGGYTF. The DNA of the CDR3 is TGCAGCGAGGCATCTACAGGGAGCGCTGGTGGCTACACCTTC.